The T cell receptor (beta chain) described here comes from a study of cytomegalovirus exposure and HLA in healthy donors. Study in general: Sequencing of 150 million to 200 million T cells in an earlier analysis found 95 million to 120 million unique TCR beta sequences. Overall study findings and caveats: It was reported that TCR beta sequences correctly inferred the HLA-A and HLA-B alleles for most subjects. An assumption of roughly uniform sequencing depth across donors underlay the presence/absence analyses. The classifier reportedly diagnosed cytomegalovirus status with high sensitivity and specificity.

To note about this clone: Its antigen is unknown.

The PCR was carried out with 60 Vbeta primers and 13 Jbeta primers. The protocol was immunoSEQ multiplex PCR, while the TCRdb copy is restricted to in-frame clones and leaves out a portion. The sample has 200,000 to 250,000 clones, around nine tenths seen once. The sequencing sample was made of PBMCs. This TCR came from a young woman in good health and CMV-seronegative.

CDR3: CASSGATGGFSGELFF. DNA for the CDR3: TGCGCCAGCAGCGGGGCGACAGGGGGCTTCTCCGGGGAGCTGTTTTTT. V and J are TRBV5-1 and TRBJ2-2; the match to TRBD1 covers 10 bases. Germline trimming cut 4 bases from V and 6 bases from J; bases unmatched to any gene: 9. This CDR3 region has 16 residues. Per germline, CDR1 SGHRS and CDR2 YFSETQ.